This TCR beta chain was sequenced during a study of blood T cell repertoires in COVID-19. Whole-study context: Acute-phase and convalescent COVID-19 samples originated in the United States, Italy and Spain. Sample material is recorded as cDNA or gDNA derived from T cells, B-cell-depleted T cells, or PBMCs.

Per the original data handling: Amplification from reference gene primers served as the basis for estimated nucleated cell counts. Here immunoSEQ multiplex PCR was the method, and the copy in TCRdb shows in-frame clones only, minus some. The DNA gave D and trimming, while V, J and clone size come from that table. The table shows approximately 200,000 clones, with 75% to 90% occurring only once. In germline, CDR1 is LNHDA, CDR2 SQIVND (reference sequence). J lost 2 bases, V lost 7 bases, and 5 bases had no gene match. The CDR3 has 15 residues. What was sequenced was peripheral blood. The chain uses TRBV19 and TRBJ1-5; 10 bases are shared with TRBD1. The TCR comes from a man younger than 40 with acute or convalescent COVID-19. The CDR3 DNA reads TGTGCCAGTACCCGGGACAGGGGTGGCAATCAGCCCCAGCATTTT. This encodes CASTRDRGGNQPQHF.